There are a few counts of the clone carrying this T cell receptor beta chain. What it binds is not known. In the source study's methods: Without quality scores, immunoSEQ junctional reads could not be filtered like full-length reads. Profiling relied on immunoSEQ multiplex PCR, and the TCRdb table lists in-frame clones only, not all of them. Clonal size and the V and J genes are those of that table, whereas D and trimming came from the DNA. This sample has under 1,100,000 clones, with more than 75% found just once. The sample is drawn from a study of shared clonotypes between healthy human individuals. On the study more broadly: For every donor, three CD4 naive, three CD4 memory, two CD8 naive and one CD8 memory plates were used. Findings and caveats of the study: Although depth was large, rarefaction showed that sequencing of the sorted subsets was incomplete. Among several donors, approximately 5% of naive CD4 clonotypes were found in common.

V dropped 1 base and J dropped 1; count of bases not matched to a gene: 10. The germline gives CDR1 SGHTA, CDR2 FQGNSA. CDR3 size: 19 residues. This chain uses TRBV7-2 with TRBJ2-5; 12 positions match TRBD2. Sequenced sample: memory CD4+ T cells from PBMCs. The subset denotes: CD45RA-negative fraction. The origin of this receptor is a man aged 18 to 35 in good health. Some clones in this sample may be carry-over from other donors' samples. CDR3 protein: CASSLGGRTSGVVQETQYF. The DNA for the CDR3 is TGTGCCAGCAGCTTAGGTGGGCGGACTAGCGGGGTTGTCCAAGAGACCCAGTACTTC.